This TCR beta chain came from a study of T cells in Graves' hyperthyroidism and ophthalmopathy. Findings and limits, study-wide: Blood also showed most of the thyroid clonotypes that were expanded above 0.001.

As to this clonotype: Antigen: not known.

Amplification yielded TCR beta CDR3 regions, with RNA transcripts as the source. The TCR CDR3 first-round RT-PCR relied on the HTBI primer set. TCRdb processed the multiplex PCR reads anew with MiXCR; each CDR3 protein has one entry. The data hold about 360,000 distinct CDR3 sequences, with approximately 13% observed a single time. Losses at the gene ends were 0 bases for V and 0 bases for J; bases not matched to a gene: 2. Germline assignment: CDR1 SGHRS and CDR2 YFSETQ. The length of the CDR3 is 15 residues. Hyperthyroidism had been newly diagnosed in patients aged 18 to 65, and its duration was under 2 months. Exclusion of patients followed from uncontrolled infection, other autoimmune disease, pregnancy or lactation. The PBMCs were sourced from fresh peripheral blood (about 9.7 ml).

V and J are TRBV5-1 and TRBJ1-1; TRBD1 matches at 7 bases. This TCR came from a man aged 30 to 45 with Graves' hyperthyroidism that later progressed to Graves' ophthalmopathy. Sequencing used blood. The CDR3 here is CASSLDRGMNTEAFF. CDR3 in DNA: TGCGCCAGCAGCTTGGACAGGGGCATGAACACTGAAGCTTTCTTT.